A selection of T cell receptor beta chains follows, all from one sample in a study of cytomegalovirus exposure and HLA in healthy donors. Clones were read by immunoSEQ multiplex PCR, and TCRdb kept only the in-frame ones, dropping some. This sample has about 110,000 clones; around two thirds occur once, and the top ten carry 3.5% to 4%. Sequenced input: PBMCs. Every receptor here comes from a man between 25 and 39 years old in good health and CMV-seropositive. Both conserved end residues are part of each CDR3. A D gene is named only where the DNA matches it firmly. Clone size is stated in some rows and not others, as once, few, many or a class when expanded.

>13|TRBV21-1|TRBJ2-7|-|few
CAGLADLAAEQYF
TGTGCCGGACTAGCGGACCTAGCCGCCGAGCAGTACTTC
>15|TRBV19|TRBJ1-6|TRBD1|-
CASTTGDRGQSPLHF
TGTGCCAGTACTACCGGGGACAGGGGCCAGTCACCCCTCCACTTT
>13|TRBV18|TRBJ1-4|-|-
CASSPPGAEKLFF
TGTGCCAGCTCACCTCCAGGGGCCGAAAAACTGTTTTTT
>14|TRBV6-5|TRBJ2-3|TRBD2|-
CASSRTSTGDTQYF
TGTGCCAGCAGTCGGACTAGCACGGGAGATACGCAGTATTTT
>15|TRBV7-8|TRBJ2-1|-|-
CASSLEGPRVSEQFF
TGTGCCAGCAGCTTGGAGGGGCCAAGGGTTTCTGAGCAGTTCTTC
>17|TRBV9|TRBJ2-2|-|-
CASSAPRAGLNTGELFF
TGTGCCAGCAGCGCCCCACGAGCAGGCCTCAACACCGGGGAGCTGTTTTTT
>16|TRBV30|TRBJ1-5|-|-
CAWSDPLGEVGQPQHF
TGTGCCTGGAGTGACCCCCTGGGGGAGGTAGGGCAGCCCCAGCATTTT
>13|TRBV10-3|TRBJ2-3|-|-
CAISLGLTDTQYF
TGTGCCATCAGCCTCGGACTGACAGATACGCAGTATTTT
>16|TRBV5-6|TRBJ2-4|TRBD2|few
CASSLESSGAQNIQYF
TGTGCCAGCAGCTTGGAATCTAGCGGGGCCCAAAACATTCAGTACTTC
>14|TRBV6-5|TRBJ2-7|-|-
CASSSTEQSYEQYF
TGTGCCAGCAGTTCGACGGAACAGTCCTACGAGCAGTACTTC
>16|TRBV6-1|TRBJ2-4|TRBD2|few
CASSELGGGAKNIQYF
TGTGCCAGCAGTGAACTTGGGGGGGGAGCCAAAAACATTCAGTACTTC
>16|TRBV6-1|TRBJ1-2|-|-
CASSEATLGTNYGYTF
TGTGCCAGCAGTGAAGCGACGCTGGGGACAAACTATGGCTACACCTTC
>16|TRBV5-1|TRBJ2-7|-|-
CASSGLTGRLLYEQYF
TGCGCCAGCAGCGGATTGACAGGGAGGTTGTTGTACGAGCAGTACTTC
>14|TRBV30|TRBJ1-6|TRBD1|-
CAWNPGQGTSPLHF
TGTGCCTGGAATCCGGGACAGGGAACTTCACCCCTCCACTTT
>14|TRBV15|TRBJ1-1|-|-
CATSPREAGWEAFF
TGTGCCACCAGCCCCCGGGAGGCTGGTTGGGAAGCTTTCTTT
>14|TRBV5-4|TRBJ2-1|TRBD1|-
CASSSTGGANEQFF
TGTGCCAGCAGCTCGACAGGGGGCGCGAATGAGCAGTTCTTC
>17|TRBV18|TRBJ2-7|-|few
CASSIGGFSDTSYEQYF
TGTGCCAGCTCAATTGGCGGTTTTTCGGACACCTCCTACGAGCAGTACTTC
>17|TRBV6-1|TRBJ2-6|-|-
CASSELGGAAGANVLTF
TGTGCCAGCAGTGAATTAGGGGGGGCGGCTGGGGCCAACGTCCTGACTTTC
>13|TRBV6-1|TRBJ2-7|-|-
CASSVYFSYEQYF
TGTGCCAGCAGTGTGTACTTCTCCTACGAGCAGTACTTC
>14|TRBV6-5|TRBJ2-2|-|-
CASSYYGVAGELFF
TGTGCCAGCAGTTACTACGGAGTTGCCGGGGAGCTGTTTTTT
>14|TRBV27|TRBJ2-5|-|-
CASSFGGSQETQYF
TGTGCCAGCAGTTTCGGGGGATCCCAAGAGACCCAGTACTTC
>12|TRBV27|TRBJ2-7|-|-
CASSTGSHEQYF
TGTGCCAGCAGTACGGGGTCCCACGAGCAGTACTTC
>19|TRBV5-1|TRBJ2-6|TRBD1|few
CASSDWDRGPVSGANVLTF
TGCGCCAGCAGCGACTGGGACAGGGGCCCCGTCTCTGGGGCCAACGTCCTGACTTTC
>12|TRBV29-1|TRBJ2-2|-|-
CSAAGAAGELFF
TGCAGCGCCGCGGGTGCGGCCGGGGAGCTGTTTTTT
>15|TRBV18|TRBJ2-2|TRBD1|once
CASSPGQGQGGELFF
TGTGCCAGCTCACCCGGACAGGGGCAAGGCGGGGAGCTGTTTTTT
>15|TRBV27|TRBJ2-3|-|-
CASSGRATTGDTQYF
TGTGCCAGCAGCGGTAGGGCAACCACGGGGGATACGCAGTATTTT
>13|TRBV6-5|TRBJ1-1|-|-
CASSYQLDREAFF
TGTGCCAGCAGTTATCAGCTAGACAGGGAAGCTTTCTTT
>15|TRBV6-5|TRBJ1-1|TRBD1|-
CASSYWGTGDTEAFF
TGTGCCAGCAGTTACTGGGGGACAGGGGACACTGAAGCTTTCTTT
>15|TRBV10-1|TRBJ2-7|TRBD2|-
CASRGTVGLHYEQYF
TGCGCCAGCAGAGGGACGGTGGGACTACACTACGAGCAGTACTTC
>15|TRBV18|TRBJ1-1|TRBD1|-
CASSQGQENFSEAFF
TGTGCCAGCTCACAGGGACAGGAGAATTTTTCTGAAGCTTTCTTT
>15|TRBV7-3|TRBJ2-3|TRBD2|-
CASSPGLAWSDTQYF
TGTGCCAGCAGCCCAGGACTAGCGTGGTCAGATACGCAGTATTTT
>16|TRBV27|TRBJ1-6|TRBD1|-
CASSPGQALYNSPLHF
TGTGCCAGCAGCCCCGGACAGGCGCTCTATAATTCACCCCTCCACTTT
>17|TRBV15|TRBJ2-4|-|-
CATSRASDWALKNIQYF
TGTGCCACCAGCAGAGCTTCGGACTGGGCCCTCAAAAACATTCAGTACTTC
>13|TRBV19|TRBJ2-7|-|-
CASSIGLNYEQYF
TGTGCCAGTAGTATAGGGCTGAACTACGAGCAGTACTTC
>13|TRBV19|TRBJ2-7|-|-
CASSIVRGSEQYF
TGTGCCAGTAGTATTGTCCGGGGGTCCGAGCAGTACTTC
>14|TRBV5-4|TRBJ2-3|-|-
CASSSGLATDTQYF
TGTGCCAGCAGCTCGGGACTTGCCACAGATACGCAGTATTTT
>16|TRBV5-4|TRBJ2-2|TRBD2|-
CASSLGLAGGTGELFF
TGTGCCAGCAGCCTGGGACTAGCGGGGGGTACCGGGGAGCTGTTTTTT
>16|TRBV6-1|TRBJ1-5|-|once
CASSEIGGGHNQPQHF
TGTGCCAGCAGTGAAATAGGGGGGGGGCACAATCAGCCCCAGCATTTT
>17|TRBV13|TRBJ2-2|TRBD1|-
CASSGQDRGANTGELFF
TGTGCCAGCAGCGGCCAGGACAGGGGTGCGAACACCGGGGAGCTGTTTTTT
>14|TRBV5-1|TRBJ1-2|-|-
CASSLADGNYGYTF
TGCGCCAGCAGCTTGGCCGACGGGAACTATGGCTACACCTTC